A single count supports the clone carrying this T cell receptor beta chain. The V segment lost 0 bases and the J segment 6 bases; nucleotides outside the gene matches: 7. The CDR3 contains 15 residues. Looked up from germline, CDR1 is SNHLY and CDR2 is FYNNEI. The sample comes from a study of long-term antiretroviral therapy in people with HIV. There was at least one pre-ART PBMC sample for each donor, plus at least two post-ART PBMC samples. Treatment locations for all participants with HIV were in the United States. Samples held about 0.95-11 million cryopreserved PBMC before DNA extraction. Version v3.0 of the immunoSEQ assay ran at survey level. Here immunoSEQ multiplex PCR was the method, and the copy in TCRdb shows in-frame clones only, minus some. The sample lists some 18,000 clones, approximately 88% occurring once.

Sequencing was performed on unsorted PBMCs, taken 2.1 years after starting antiretroviral therapy. The V and J genes are TRBV2 and TRBJ2-7; 8 bases line up with TRBD1. The sequence came from a young man with HIV. The CDR3, as DNA: TGTGCCAGCAGTGAAGCGTCGGGACAGGTCTCCGAGCAGTACTTC. Amino acid sequence: CASSEASGQVSEQYF.